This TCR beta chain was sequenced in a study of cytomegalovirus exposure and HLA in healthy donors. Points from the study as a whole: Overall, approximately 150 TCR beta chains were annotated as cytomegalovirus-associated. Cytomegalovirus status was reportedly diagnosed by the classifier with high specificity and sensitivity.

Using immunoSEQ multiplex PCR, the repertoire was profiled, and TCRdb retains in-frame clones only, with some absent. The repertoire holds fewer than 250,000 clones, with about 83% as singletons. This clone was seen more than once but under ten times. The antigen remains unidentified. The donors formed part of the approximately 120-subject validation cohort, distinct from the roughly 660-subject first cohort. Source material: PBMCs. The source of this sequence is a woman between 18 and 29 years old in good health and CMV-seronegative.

CDR3 residues: CASSQDRQGAYSNQPQHF. Written as DNA, the CDR3 is TGTGCCAGCAGCCAGGACCGCCAAGGGGCGTATAGCAATCAGCCCCAGCATTTT. The chain links TRBV4-2 to TRBJ1-5, with a weak D call TRBD1 (5 bases). The CDR3 covers 18 residues. Germline V gene lookup returns CDR1 LGHNA and CDR2 YNFKEQ. Between the trimmed V and J ends, which lost 3 bases and 0 bases, there was a span of 18 bases.